This TCR beta chain came from a study of blood T cells in healthy people across ages. Whole-study results and caveats: A conclusive naive versus antigen-experienced comparison was prevented by the unsorted PBMCs. Long-lived donors exceeded aged donors in naive CD4+ cells and diversity.

Primed by a sample-barcoded 5' primer and a J-beta primer mix, a second PCR proceeded for about 6 to 11 cycles. The template-switch adaptor, which had 12 random nucleotides, put a tag on each cDNA molecule. TCRdb reprocessed the 5' RACE reads via MiXCR and lists one record per CDR3 protein. The sample lists 450,000 to 650,000 distinct CDR3 sequences; under 30% were seen once. In the case of this clonotype: Its antigen is still unknown.

The CDR3 has 12 residues. Germline lookup yields CDR1 MNHEY and CDR2 SVGEGT. Germline trimming cut 10 bases from V and 6 bases from J; bases unmatched to any gene: 6. The same data also contributed to another study, on T cells of mothers and their children. From that report: The M1S primer of the second PCR added sample barcodes and 2-4 random nucleotides.

The clonotype was recovered from a boy aged 10-17 years in good health. Specimen: blood. The chain uses TRBV6-2 or TRBV6-3 and TRBJ1-1; TRBD1 matches 9 bases. The CDR3 coding sequence is TGTGCCACCGGACAGGGGATTTCTGAAGCTTTCTTT. This translates into CATGQGISEAFF.